The 27 T cell receptor beta chains in this list originate from one sample, sequenced in a study of T cells in Graves' hyperthyroidism and ophthalmopathy. TCR beta CDR3 region amplification was performed from RNA transcripts. The HTBI primer set drove a first-round RT-PCR of the TCR CDR3. TCRdb reprocessed the multiplex PCR reads via MiXCR and lists one record per CDR3 protein. Altogether hundreds of thousands of distinct CDR3 sequences are present, 15% being singletons, with the ten largest covering approximately 29%. Sequenced input: blood. The receptors shown here come from a woman in her 30s with Graves' hyperthyroidism.

This clonotype has at least ten counts. This chain connects TRBV29-1 to TRBJ1-1; 9 bases agree with TRBD1. CDR3 length: 13 residues. With 7 bases clipped from V and 6 bases from J, the junction kept 9 bases outside the gene matches. The V gene's germline CDR1 is SQVTM and CDR2 ANQGSEA. This CDR3 reads CSAWGQGVPEAFF. The CDR3 coding sequence is TGCAGCGCATGGGGACAGGGAGTTCCTGAAGCTTTCTTT. Full variable domain (rest looked up from reference TRBV29-1 and TRBJ1-1): SAVISQKPSRDICQRGTSLTIQCQVDSQVTMMFWYRQQPGQSLTLIATANQGSEATYESGFVIDKFPISRPNLTFSTLTVSNMSPEDSSIYLCSAWGQGVPEAFFGQGTRLTVV.

The chain joins TRBV19 to TRBJ2-1, with D tentatively TRBD2 (6 bases). Trimming cost V 7 bases and J 3 bases, with 22 bases left between them. In germline, CDR1 is LNHDA, CDR2 SQIVND (reference sequence). The CDR3 has 17 amino acids. CDR3 residues: CASTSYYSGTFYNEQFF. CDR3 coding DNA: TGTGCCAGTACCTCCTACTACTCCGGGACTTTCTACAATGAGCAGTTCTTC. Using reference TRBV19 and TRBJ2-1 for the parts outside the CDR3, the full variable domain is DGGITQSPKYLFRKEGQNVTLSCEQNLNHDAMYWYRQDPGQGLRLIYYSQIVNDFQKGDIAEGYSVSREKKESFPLTVTSAQKNPTAFYLCASTSYYSGTFYNEQFFGPGTRLTVL.

This clonotype came up a few times. The J gene is TRBJ1-2, the V gene TRBV6-1, with TRBD1 matching 7 bases. The trim removed 6 bases at V and 7 bases at J, leaving 17 bases unmatched. The germline gives CDR1 MNHNS, CDR2 SASEGT. The CDR3 totals 16 residues. The CDR3 loop is CASSLTPYTGAFGYTF. The CDR3 region has the DNA TGTGCCAGCAGCCTCACCCCTTACACAGGGGCCTTTGGCTACACCTTC.

This clonotype was recorded a few times. The rearrangement uses TRBV24-1 and TRBJ2-3, with D perhaps TRBD1 (6 bases). Trimming removed 3 bases at V and 0 bases at J, with 9 bases between. Germline CDR1 reads KGHDR; CDR2 reads SFDVKD. The CDR3 sequence is 15 residues long. The CDR3 nucleotides are TGTGCCACCAGTGATACGACAGGTAGCACAGATACGCAGTATTTT. Its protein is CATSDTTGSTDTQYF.

This clonotype has only a few counts. A much larger clone lies a single base off, so this may be a read error. This chain uses TRBV12-3 or TRBV12-4 with TRBJ2-7, with a possible D match to TRBD2 (6 bases). The CDR3 spans 14 residues. Trimming left V 5 bases short and J 7 bases short, with 18 bases between. The CDR3 sequence is CASSTLADAGEQYF. The CDR3 nucleotides read TGTGCCAGCAGTACCTTAGCGGACGCGGGGGAGCAGTACTTC.

This clonotype has only a few counts. The chain is built from TRBV7-2 and TRBJ1-5; D remains unclear. This CDR3 contains 15 residues. The germline V gene has CDR1 SGHTA and CDR2 FQGNSA. With 3 bases removed from V and 3 bases from J, the gap between germline ends came to 12 bases. The CDR3 region is CASSLSGPPNQPQHF. The DNA of the CDR3 is TGTGCCAGCAGCTTGTCCGGGCCCCCCAATCAGCCCCAGCATTTT.

The table lists this clonotype with many counts. V is TRBV4-1 and J is TRBJ2-7; D assignment may be TRBD1 or TRBD2 (5 bases each). The V end lost 0 bases, the J end lost 0 bases, and 6 bases lay between the germline ends. The CDR3 contains 14 residues. Looked up from germline, CDR1 is MGHRA and CDR2 is YSYEKL. CDR3 coding DNA: TGCGCCAGCAGCCAAGAGGGGGTCTCCTACGAGCAGTACTTC. It codes for CASSQEGVSYEQYF.

V gene TRBV15 combines with J gene TRBJ2-7, with TRBD1 matching over 8 bases. From germline, CDR1 is LNHNV and CDR2 YYDKDF (reference sequence). This CDR3 has 16 amino acids. The junction had 10 bases not matched to a gene; V was cut back by 3 bases and J by 3 bases. The CDR3 DNA follows: TGTGCCACCAGCAGCAGATATGGACAGGGTTACTACGAGCAGTACTTC. Translating it yields CATSSRYGQGYYEQYF.

Only a few counts were recorded for this clonotype. This chain connects TRBV12-3 or TRBV12-4 to TRBJ1-3; 10 bases fit TRBD1. V dropped 2 bases and J dropped 4; count of bases not matched to a gene: 5. The CDR3 sequence is 16 residues long. The CDR3 DNA sequence: TGTGCCAGCAGTTTAATGGGACAGGGGCAAGGAAACACCATATATTTT. Its protein is CASSLMGQGQGNTIYF.

There are many counts of this clonotype. The chain has TRBV30 and TRBJ2-2; D is perhaps TRBD1 (6 bases). Germline values: CDR1 GTSNPN, CDR2 SVGIG (reference sequence). V was shortened by 3 bases and J by 7 bases, with 18 bases between the two germline ends. The CDR3 totals 15 residues. The CDR3 coding sequence is TGTGCCTGGAGGGACCGGACAGTCGGAGGCGGGGAGCTGTTTTTT. Translation gives CAWRDRTVGGGELFF.

The rearrangement joins TRBV10-2 to TRBJ2-7; no clear D gene. This CDR3 has 15 residues. Germline-derived CDR1 and CDR2 are WSHSY and SAAADI. The V gene lost 4 bases and the J gene lost 3 bases, with 16 bases spanning the gap. The CDR3 region is CASSGERKGNYEQYF. The CDR3 DNA reads TGCGCCAGCAGTGGAGAAAGGAAAGGGAACTACGAGCAGTACTTC.

This clonotype showed up many times. V gene TRBV28 combines with J gene TRBJ1-3; D gene uncertain. This CDR3 region has 12 residues. Germline V CDR1 and CDR2: MDHEN, SYDVKM. Trimming stripped 10 bases from V and 0 bases from J, with 7 bases between. The CDR3 protein is CATYFSGNTIYF. DNA for the CDR3: TGTGCCACTTATTTCTCTGGAAACACCATATATTTT.

Comment on this clonotype: A single base separates this from a much larger clone, so it may be a read error. V usage is TRBV2 and J usage is TRBJ2-2; 8 nucleotides align to TRBD1. CDR3 length: 16 residues. Germline V gene sequence: CDR1 SNHLY, CDR2 FYNNEI. V was pared by 7 bases and J by 5 bases, with 12 bases of the junction left unmatched. CDR3 sequence reads: CASNNVRTGRTGELFF. The CDR3 DNA is TGTGCCAGCAATAACGTACGGACAGGGCGTACCGGGGAGCTGTTTTTT.

This clonotype has at least ten counts. The rearrangement links TRBV13 to TRBJ2-7; weak D call: TRBD2 (6 bases). Trimming stripped 5 bases from V and 7 bases from J, with 18 bases between. The germline CDR1 and CDR2 sequences are PRHDT and FYEKMQ (reference sequence). This CDR3 comprises 14 residues. This chain's CDR3 is CASSPPPGVGEQYF. The CDR3 region has the DNA TGTGCCAGCAGCCCTCCCCCGGGGGTCGGAGAGCAGTACTTC.

The chain is built from TRBV6-1 and TRBJ2-5, with unresolved D. The CDR3 sequence is 15 residues long. Looked up from germline, CDR1 is MNHNS and CDR2 is SASEGT. With 7 bases removed from V and 2 bases from J, the gap between germline ends came to 17 bases. Written as DNA, the CDR3 is TGTGCCAGCACCCCCCAAAGGGCCTCTCAAGAGACCCAGTACTTC. As protein: CASTPQRASQETQYF.

This clonotype was recorded at least ten times. V is TRBV2 and J is TRBJ1-5; 7 bases fit TRBD1. The CDR3 covers 13 residues. J gave up 5 bases and V 7 bases, and 5 bases lay outside the gene matches. CDR1 is SNHLY, CDR2 FYNNEI, per germline. CDR3 protein: CASTGQAHQPQHF. The CDR3 nucleotides read TGTGCCAGCACCGGACAGGCCCATCAGCCCCAGCATTTT.

This clonotype was picked up many times. The V call is TRBV6-2 or TRBV6-3, the J call TRBJ2-1, with D unclear. Germline V gene data show CDR1 as MNHEY and CDR2 as SVGEGT. V shed 2 bases and J shed 5 bases, with 4 bases lying between them. CDR3 size: 12 residues. CDR3 sequence reads: CASSYLNNEQFF. CDR3 DNA sequence: TGTGCCAGCAGTTACCTGAACAATGAGCAGTTCTTC.

This clonotype was seen many times. This sequence joins TRBV20-1 and TRBJ2-3, with TRBD1 matching over 8 bases. V shed 7 bases and J 3 bases; nucleotides not matched to a gene: 12. The germline V gene encodes CDR1 DFQATT and CDR2 SNEGSKA (reference sequence). The CDR3 totals 15 residues. CDR3: CSGSLGTGSTDTQYF. CDR3 coding DNA: TGCAGTGGTTCGCTGGGGACAGGATCGACAGATACGCAGTATTTT.

This clonotype was seen at least ten times. The chain links TRBV6-1 to TRBJ1-2; 8 bases map to TRBD1. There are 11 residues in the CDR3. The junction had 1 base not matched to a gene; V was cut back by 8 bases and J by 5 bases. In germline, CDR1 is MNHNS, CDR2 SASEGT. The DNA for the CDR3 is TGTGCCAGCTACAGGGGGTATGGCTACACCTTC. Protein: CASYRGYGYTF.

At least ten counts were recorded for this clonotype. V gene TRBV18 combines with J gene TRBJ1-5, with 10 positions matching TRBD1. J lost 9 bases, V lost 4 bases, and 9 bases had no gene match. Germline CDR1 is KGHSH and CDR2 is LQKENI. CDR3 length: 15 amino acids. The CDR3 DNA reads TGTGCCAGCTCACTAGGGACAGGGGTTTATTGGCCCCAGCATTTT. This encodes CASSLGTGVYWPQHF.

In its sample, this clonotype was seen a few times. The chain employs TRBV18 and TRBJ1-2, with TRBD1 identical over 8 bases. The CDR3 loop spans 15 amino acids. V was clipped by 0 bases and J by 8 bases; unmatched bases: 8. Germline lookup yields CDR1 KGHSH and CDR2 LQKENI. CDR3 sequence (DNA): TGTGCCAGCTCACCACCGGACCGGGACAGGTTGGGCTACACCTTC. It translates to CASSPPDRDRLGYTF.

CDR3 sequence: CASSLGGGDTSTDTQYF. CDR3 nucleotides: TGTGCCAGCAGCTTGGGCGGGGGTGATACAAGCACAGATACGCAGTATTTT. The gene calls are TRBV7-3 and TRBJ2-3; the match to TRBD2 covers 7 bases. The CDR3 is made up of 17 amino acids. The germline CDR1 and CDR2 sequences are SGHTA and FQGTGA. The J segment lost 0 bases and the V segment lost 3 bases, leaving 9 bases of the junction unmatched.

This clonotype was seen ten or more times. This chain uses TRBV11-1 with TRBJ2-1; tentatively, D is TRBD2 (6 bases). The V end lost 2 bases, the J end lost 5 bases, and 16 bases lay between the germline ends. CDR3 length: 16 amino acids. Germline CDR1 and CDR2: SGHAT and FQDESV (reference sequence). In nucleotides, the CDR3 is TGTGCCAGCAGCTTAATGACGGGCGGGAAAAACAATGAGCAGTTCTTC. Protein product: CASSLMTGGKNNEQFF.

This clonotype was detected a few times. V usage is TRBV18 and J usage is TRBJ2-5, with D possibly matching TRBD1 (6 bases). Germline values: CDR1 KGHSH, CDR2 LQKENI. The length of the CDR3 is 14 residues. Deletions cut 4 bases from V and 2 bases from J, with 11 bases between. Here the CDR3 DNA reads TGTGCCAGCTCACTCGGGACACTACAAGAGACCCAGTACTTC. Translated: CASSLGTLQETQYF.

Many counts were recorded for this clonotype. V and J are TRBV18 and TRBJ2-1; TRBD2 aligns across 7 bases. This CDR3 is built from 16 residues. CDR1 is KGHSH and CDR2 is LQKENI in the germline V gene. The J segment lost 2 bases and the V segment lost 0 bases, leaving 4 bases of the junction unmatched. In DNA form, the CDR3 reads TGTGCCAGCTCACCACCGGGCGGGAGCCCCTACAATGAGCAGTTCTTC. Translating gives CASSPPGGSPYNEQFF.

This clonotype was counted between two and nine times. The rearrangement uses TRBV24-1 and TRBJ2-2; TRBD1 aligns across 7 bases. Germline V gives CDR1 KGHDR, CDR2 SFDVKD. The length of the CDR3 is 15 residues. V was pared by 4 bases and J by 6 bases, with 7 bases of the junction left unmatched. The CDR3 here is CATSDPGTVSGELFF. The DNA for the CDR3 is TGTGCCACCAGTGACCCAGGGACAGTGTCCGGGGAGCTGTTTTTT.

This clonotype appeared many times. The gene calls are TRBV11-2 and TRBJ2-5; D ambiguous. From germline, CDR1 is SGHAT and CDR2 FQNNGV. Between the trimmed V and J ends, which lost 3 bases and 12 bases, there was a span of 11 bases. This CDR3 is 11 amino acids long. CDR3 protein: CASSLNGEEYF. In DNA, the CDR3 is TGTGCCAGCAGCTTGAATGGCGAAGAGTACTTC. Full variable domain (rest looked up from reference TRBV11-2 and TRBJ2-5): EAGVAQSPRYKIIEKRQSVAFWCNPISGHATLYWYQQILGQGPKLLIQFQNNGVVDDSQLPKDRFSAERLKGVDSTLKIQPAKLEDSAVYLCASSLNGEEYFGPGTRLLVL.